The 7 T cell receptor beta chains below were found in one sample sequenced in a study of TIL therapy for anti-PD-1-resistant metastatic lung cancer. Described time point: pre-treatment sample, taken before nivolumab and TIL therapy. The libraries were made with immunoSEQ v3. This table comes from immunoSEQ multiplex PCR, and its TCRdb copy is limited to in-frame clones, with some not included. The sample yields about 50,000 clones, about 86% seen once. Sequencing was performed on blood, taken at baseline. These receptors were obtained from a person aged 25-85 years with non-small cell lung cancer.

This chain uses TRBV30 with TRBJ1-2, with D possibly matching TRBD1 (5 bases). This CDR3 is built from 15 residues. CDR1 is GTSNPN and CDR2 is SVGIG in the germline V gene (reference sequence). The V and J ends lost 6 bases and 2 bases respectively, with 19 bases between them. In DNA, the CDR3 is TGTGCCTGCGGGGGAGGCTACACAGAGAACTATGGCTACACCTTC. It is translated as CACGGGYTENYGYTF.

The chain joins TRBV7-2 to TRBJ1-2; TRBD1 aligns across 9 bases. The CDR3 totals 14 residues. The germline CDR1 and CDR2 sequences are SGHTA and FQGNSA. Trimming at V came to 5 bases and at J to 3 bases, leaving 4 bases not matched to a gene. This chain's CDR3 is CASSKDRGDYGYTF. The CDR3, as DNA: TGTGCCAGCAGCAAAGACAGGGGGGACTATGGCTACACCTTC.

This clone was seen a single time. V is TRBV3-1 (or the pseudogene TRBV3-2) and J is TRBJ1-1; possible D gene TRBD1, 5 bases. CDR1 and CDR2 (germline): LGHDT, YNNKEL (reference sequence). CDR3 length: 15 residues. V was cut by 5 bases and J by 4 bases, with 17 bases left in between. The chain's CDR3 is CASSSQGVGGTEAFF. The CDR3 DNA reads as TGTGCCAGCAGCTCGCAAGGCGTTGGGGGCACTGAAGCTTTCTTT.

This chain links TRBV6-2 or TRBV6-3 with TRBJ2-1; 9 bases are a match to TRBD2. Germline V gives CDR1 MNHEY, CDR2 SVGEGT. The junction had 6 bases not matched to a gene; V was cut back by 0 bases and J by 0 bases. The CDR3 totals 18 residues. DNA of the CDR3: TGTGCCAGCAGTTACTCGAGTCTAGCGGGGAGCTCCTACAATGAGCAGTTCTTC. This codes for CASSYSSLAGSSYNEQFF.

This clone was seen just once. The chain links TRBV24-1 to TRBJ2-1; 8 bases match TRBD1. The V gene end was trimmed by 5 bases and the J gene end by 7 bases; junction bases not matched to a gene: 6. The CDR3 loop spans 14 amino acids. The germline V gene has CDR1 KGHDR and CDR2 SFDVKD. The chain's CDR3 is CATSGQTGVNEQFF. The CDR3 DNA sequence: TGTGCCACCAGTGGGCAGACAGGGGTAAATGAGCAGTTCTTC.

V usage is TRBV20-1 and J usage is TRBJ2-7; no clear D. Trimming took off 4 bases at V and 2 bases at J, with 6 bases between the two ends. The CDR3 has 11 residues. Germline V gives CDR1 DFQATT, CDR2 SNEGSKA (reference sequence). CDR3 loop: CSAIPTYEQYF. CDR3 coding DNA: TGCAGTGCTATACCGACCTACGAGCAGTACTTC.

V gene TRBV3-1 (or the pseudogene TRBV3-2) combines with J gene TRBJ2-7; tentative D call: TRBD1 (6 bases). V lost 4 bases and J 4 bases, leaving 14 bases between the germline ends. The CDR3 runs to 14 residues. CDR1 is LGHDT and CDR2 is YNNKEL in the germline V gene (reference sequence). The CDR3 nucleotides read TGTGCCAGCAGCCTACAGGGTGTGGTTTACGAGCAGTACTTC. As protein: CASSLQGVVYEQYF.